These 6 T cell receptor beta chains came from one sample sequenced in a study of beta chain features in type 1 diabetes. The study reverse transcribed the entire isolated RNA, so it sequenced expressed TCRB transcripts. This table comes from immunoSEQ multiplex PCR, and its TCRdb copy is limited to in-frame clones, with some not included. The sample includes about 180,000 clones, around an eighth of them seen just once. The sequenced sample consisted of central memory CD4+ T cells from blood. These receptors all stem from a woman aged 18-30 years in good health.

DNA for the CDR3: TGCGCCAGCAGCGTTGGGACAGGGGAGCTCTACGAGCAGTACTTC. This sequence encodes CASSVGTGELYEQYF. J is TRBJ2-7 and V is TRBV5-1; TRBD1 matches 10 bases. CDR1 is SGHRS, CDR2 YFSETQ, per germline. The CDR3 sequence is 15 residues long. J gave up 3 bases and V 4 bases, and 7 bases lay outside the gene matches.

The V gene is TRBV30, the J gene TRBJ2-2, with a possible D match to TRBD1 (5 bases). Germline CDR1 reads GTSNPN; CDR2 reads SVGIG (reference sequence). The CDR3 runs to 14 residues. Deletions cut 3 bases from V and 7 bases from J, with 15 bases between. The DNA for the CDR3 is TGTGCCTGGAGATGGGCAGGGTTGGACGGGGAGCTGTTTTTT. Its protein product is CAWRWAGLDGELFF.

CDR3 DNA: TGTGCCAGCAGTTTTACGGATGGCTACACCTTC. It yields the protein CASSFTDGYTF. The rearrangement uses TRBV28 and TRBJ1-2; D unclear. V lost 3 bases and J lost 6, with 5 bases in between. This CDR3 is 11 amino acids long. Germline CDR1 is MDHEN and CDR2 is SYDVKM.

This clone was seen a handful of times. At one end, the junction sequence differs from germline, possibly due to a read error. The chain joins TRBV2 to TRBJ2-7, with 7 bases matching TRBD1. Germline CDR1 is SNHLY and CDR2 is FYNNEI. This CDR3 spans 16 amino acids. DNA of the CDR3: TGCGCCAGCAGTGGATACCGGGACAGACAAGACTACGAGCAGTACTTC. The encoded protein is CASSGYRDRQDYEQYF.

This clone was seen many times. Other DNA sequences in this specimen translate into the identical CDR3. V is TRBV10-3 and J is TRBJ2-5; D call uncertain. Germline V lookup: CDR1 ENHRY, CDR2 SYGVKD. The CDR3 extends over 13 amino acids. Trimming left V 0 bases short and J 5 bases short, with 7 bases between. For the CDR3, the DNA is TGTGCCATCAGTGAGTCGACTCGCGAGACCCAGTACTTC. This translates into CAISESTRETQYF.

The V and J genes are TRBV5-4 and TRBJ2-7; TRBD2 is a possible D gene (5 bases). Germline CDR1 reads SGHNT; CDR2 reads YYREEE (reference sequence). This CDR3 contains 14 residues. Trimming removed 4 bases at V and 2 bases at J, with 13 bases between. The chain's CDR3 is CASSPTRGAYEQYF. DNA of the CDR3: TGTGCCAGCAGCCCCACTAGAGGCGCCTACGAGCAGTACTTC.